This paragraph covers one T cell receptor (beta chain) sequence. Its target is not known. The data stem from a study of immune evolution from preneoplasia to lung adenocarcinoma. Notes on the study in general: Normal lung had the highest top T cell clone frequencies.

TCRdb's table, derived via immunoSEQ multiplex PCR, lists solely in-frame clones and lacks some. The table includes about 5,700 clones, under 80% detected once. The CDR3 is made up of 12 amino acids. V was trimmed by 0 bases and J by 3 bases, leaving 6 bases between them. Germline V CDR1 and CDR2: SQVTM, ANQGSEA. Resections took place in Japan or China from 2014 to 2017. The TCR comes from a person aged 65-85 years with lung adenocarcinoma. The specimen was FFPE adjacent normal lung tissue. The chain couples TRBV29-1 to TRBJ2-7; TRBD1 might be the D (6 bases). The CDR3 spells CSVEEQGYEQYF. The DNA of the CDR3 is TGCAGCGTTGAAGAACAGGGCTACGAGCAGTACTTC.